This TCR beta chain was captured by sequencing in a study of blood T cell repertoires in COVID-19. The ends were cut back, 5 bases at V and 2 bases at J, with 9 bases in the middle. The CDR3 consists of 14 residues. Per germline, CDR1 MNHEY and CDR2 SMNVEV (reference sequence). Original methodology: For nucleated cells, counts were estimated from reference gene primer amplification. Assay used: immunoSEQ multiplex PCR; TCRdb lists only in-frame clones, some missing. V, J and clone size reflect that table, while D and trimming were determined from the DNA. The table records around 140,000 clones, about 90% of them present only once.

The sample taken for sequencing was peripheral blood. The sequence came from a woman aged 50 to 65 with acute or convalescent COVID-19. The rearrangement links TRBV27 to TRBJ2-2; maybe TRBD1 (5 bases). The CDR3: CASSDDRNTGELFF. In DNA, the CDR3 is TGTGCCAGCAGTGATGACAGAAACACCGGGGAGCTGTTTTTT.